The 25 T cell receptor beta chains in this list originate from one sample, sequenced in a study of CXCR3-negative and CXCR3-positive naive CD8 T cells. Findings and limits, study-wide: TRB CDR3s were more hydrophobic in CXCR3-positive than in CXCR3-negative naive cells.

It was by 5' RACE with UMI labels that the TRB cDNA libraries were prepared. Using the 5' RACE reads, TCRdb records one entry per CDR3 protein without DNA. The ten most abundant clones cover 0.55% to 0.7% of a sample with more than 75,000 distinct CDR3 sequences. Antigen specificity for these receptors is unknown. The sample comprised naive CXCR3+ CD8+ T cells from blood. Stated subset: CD45RO-CCR7+CD27+CD95- naive CD8+ T cells expressing CXCR3 (TNR3+). Every receptor here comes from a human donor in good health. Some clones in this sample may be carry-over from other donors' samples.

The chain employs TRBV7-6 and TRBJ2-7; TCRdb reports TRBD2, a call that lacks DNA to check it against. Germline-derived CDR1 and CDR2 are SGHVS and FNYEAQ. The CDR3 has 17 residues. The CDR3 here is CASSLGGLAELSYEQYF.

The gene calls are TRBV20-1 and TRBJ2-5; the TCRdb call, TRBD1, lacks DNA for checking. The CDR3 is made up of 11 amino acids. Germline V CDR1 and CDR2: DFQATT, SNEGSKA (reference sequence). CDR3 region: CSAPRGETQYF.

The chain joins TRBV25-1 to TRBJ2-7. Looked up from germline, CDR1 is MGHDK and CDR2 is SYGVNS. CDR3 size: 11 residues. The CDR3: CASSGDYEQYF.

This chain uses TRBV5-1 with TRBJ2-7. Looked up from germline, CDR1 is SGHRS and CDR2 is YFSETQ. The CDR3 runs 11 residues. The CDR3 reads CASSDSYEQYF.

The V call is TRBV6-2 or TRBV6-3, the J call TRBJ1-1; absent DNA, TCRdb's TRBD1 call cannot be checked. The CDR3 sequence is 14 residues long. The germline gives CDR1 MNHEY, CDR2 SVGEGT. The CDR3 spells CASRTLQGTTEAFF.

J is TRBJ2-7 and V is TRBV27. CDR1 MNHEY and CDR2 SMNVEV come from the germline V gene (reference sequence). This CDR3 has 13 residues. The chain's CDR3 is CASSLSSVYEQYF.

The chain is built from TRBV11-2 and TRBJ1-1; as DNA is missing, the TRBD1 call by TCRdb cannot be tested. There are 16 residues in the CDR3. Per the germline V gene, CDR1 is SGHAT and CDR2 is FQNNGV. This CDR3 is CASSLDAGGDAAEAFF. The variable domain in full, with the rest retrieved from reference TRBV11-2 and TRBJ1-1, is EAGVAQSPRYKIIEKRQSVAFWCNPISGHATLYWYQQILGQGPKLLIQFQNNGVVDDSQLPKDRFSAERLKGVDSTLKIQPAKLEDSAVYLCASSLDAGGDAAEAFFGQGTRLTVV.

The V gene is TRBV7-6, the J gene TRBJ2-2. CDR1 is SGHVS and CDR2 is FNYEAQ in the germline V gene. The CDR3 totals 14 residues. CDR3 sequence: CASSSGANTGELFF.

The J gene is TRBJ2-3, the V gene TRBV28; no DNA is available, so the TRBD2 call from TCRdb remains unchecked. The CDR3 runs 18 residues. Germline lookup yields CDR1 MDHEN and CDR2 SYDVKM. The CDR3 loop is CASTLGRRLVLVGDTQYF.

V gene TRBV29-1 combines with J gene TRBJ2-1. The CDR3 sequence is 14 residues long. CDR1 and CDR2 from the germline V gene are SQVTM and ANQGSEA. The CDR3 sequence is CSVVKRDLINEQFF.

The V and J genes are TRBV25-1 and TRBJ2-7; TCRdb proposes TRBD1, but this gene call is untestable without DNA. This CDR3 contains 13 residues. Germline V gene data show CDR1 as MGHDK and CDR2 as SYGVNS. The CDR3 here is CASSRAISYEQYF.

CDR3 protein: CASSLAASEPMNIQYF. This chain uses TRBV7-9 with TRBJ2-4. CDR1 and CDR2 (germline): SEHNR, FQNEAQ (reference sequence). The CDR3 runs to 16 residues.

The rearrangement links TRBV6-2 or TRBV6-3 to TRBJ2-1; the TRBD1 assignment by TCRdb is unverifiable without DNA. The CDR3 extends over 14 amino acids. Per the germline V gene, CDR1 is MNHEY and CDR2 is SVGEGT. This CDR3 reads CASTRTPQGGEQLF.

J is TRBJ2-3 and V is TRBV5-5. Germline assignment: CDR1 SGHKS and CDR2 YYEKEE (reference sequence). The length of the CDR3 is 14 residues. CDR3 residues: CASSLGWGSDTQYF.

This rearrangement joins TRBV7-3 to TRBJ2-1; absent DNA, TCRdb's TRBD1 call cannot be checked. Germline-derived CDR1 and CDR2 are SGHTA and FQGTGA. There are 13 residues in the CDR3. The CDR3 reads CASSYPGWGEQFF.

This chain connects TRBV25-1 to TRBJ2-7; TCRdb indicates TRBD1, and absent DNA this call remains unverified. Germline values: CDR1 MGHDK, CDR2 SYGVNS. CDR3 length equals 15 residues. The CDR3 sequence is CASSSSGIRGYEQYF.

This chain links TRBV13 with TRBJ1-1. CDR3 size: 13 residues. Germline CDR1 reads PRHDT; CDR2 reads FYEKMQ (reference sequence). The CDR3 spells CASSLGLEAEAFF.

The chain couples TRBV9 to TRBJ2-7. CDR1 SGDLS and CDR2 YYNGEE come from the germline V gene. CDR3 length: 15 amino acids. CDR3 loop: CASSVAPGITYEQYF.

The chain has TRBV3-1 and TRBJ2-2; TCRdb selects TRBD1, and the lack of DNA leaves this call unchecked. The CDR3 has 15 residues. Germline V lookup: CDR1 LGHDT, CDR2 YNNKEL (reference sequence). CDR3: CASSQGRGHTGELFF. The variable domain in full, completed from reference TRBV3-1 and TRBJ2-2, reads DTAVSQTPKYLVTQMGNDKSIKCEQNLGHDTMYWYKQDSKKFLKIMFSYNNKELIINETVPNRFSPKSPDKAHLNLHINSLELGDSAVYFCASSQGRGHTGELFFGEGSRLTVL.

V is TRBV29-1 and J is TRBJ2-7. This CDR3 comprises 12 residues. Germline V gives CDR1 SQVTM, CDR2 ANQGSEA. CDR3 residues: CSVAASTYEQYF.

The chain links TRBV6-4 to TRBJ2-1; as DNA is missing, the TRBD2 call by TCRdb cannot be tested. The germline V gene has CDR1 MRHNA and CDR2 SNTAGT. This CDR3 region has 14 residues. CDR3 region: CASSPGLTNNEQFF.

The J gene is TRBJ2-1, the V gene TRBV11-2; TCRdb's assignment of TRBD1 cannot be checked, as there is no DNA. The germline CDR1 and CDR2 sequences are SGHAT and FQNNGV. The CDR3 sequence is 19 residues long. The chain's CDR3 is CASSFNYRPGGAPLNEQFF.

CDR3 in amino acids: CAGSVSGQGDEQFF. The chain joins TRBV9 to TRBJ2-1; TCRdb selects TRBD1, and the lack of DNA leaves this call unchecked. The CDR3 is made up of 14 amino acids. CDR1 is SGDLS and CDR2 is YYNGEE in the germline V gene.

The chain recombines TRBV28 with TRBJ2-7; TCRdb reports TRBD2, a call that lacks DNA to check it against. The CDR3 covers 17 residues. The V gene's germline CDR1 is MDHEN and CDR2 SYDVKM. The CDR3 protein is CASRTGLAGGATYEQYF.

The rearrangement uses TRBV4-1 and TRBJ2-1; TCRdb selects TRBD1, and the lack of DNA leaves this call unchecked. This CDR3 is built from 18 residues. The germline V gene has CDR1 MGHRA and CDR2 YSYEKL. CDR3 protein: CASSQEGLGVSNKNEQFF.